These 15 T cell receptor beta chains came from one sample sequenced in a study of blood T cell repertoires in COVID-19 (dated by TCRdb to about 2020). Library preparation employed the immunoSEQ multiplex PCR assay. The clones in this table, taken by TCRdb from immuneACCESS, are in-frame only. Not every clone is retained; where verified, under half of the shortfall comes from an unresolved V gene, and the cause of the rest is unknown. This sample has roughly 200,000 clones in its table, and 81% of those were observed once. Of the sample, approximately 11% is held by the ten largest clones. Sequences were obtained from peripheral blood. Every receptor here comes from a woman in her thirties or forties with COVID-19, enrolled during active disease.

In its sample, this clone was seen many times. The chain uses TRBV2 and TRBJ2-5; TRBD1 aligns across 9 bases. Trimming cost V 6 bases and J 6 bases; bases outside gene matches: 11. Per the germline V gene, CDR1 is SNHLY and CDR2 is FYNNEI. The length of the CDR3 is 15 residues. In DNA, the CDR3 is TGTGCCAGCAGGGCCGGGACAGGGCGAGAACAGACCCAGTACTTC. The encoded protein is CASRAGTGREQTQYF.

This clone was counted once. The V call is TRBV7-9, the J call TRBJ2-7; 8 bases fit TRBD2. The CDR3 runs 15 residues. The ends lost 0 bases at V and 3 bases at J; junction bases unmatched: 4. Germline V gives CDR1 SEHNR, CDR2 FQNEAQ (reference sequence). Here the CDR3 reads CASSLASGEDYEQYF. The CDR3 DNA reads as TGTGCCAGCAGCTTAGCTAGCGGGGAGGACTACGAGCAGTACTTC.

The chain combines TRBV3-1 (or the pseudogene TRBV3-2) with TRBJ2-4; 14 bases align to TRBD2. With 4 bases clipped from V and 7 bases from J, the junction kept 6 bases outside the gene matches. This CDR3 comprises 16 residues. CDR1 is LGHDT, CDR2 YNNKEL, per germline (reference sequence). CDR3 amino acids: CASSRGLAGDLNIQYF. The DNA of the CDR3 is TGTGCCAGCAGCCGGGGACTAGCGGGAGATTTGAACATTCAGTACTTC.

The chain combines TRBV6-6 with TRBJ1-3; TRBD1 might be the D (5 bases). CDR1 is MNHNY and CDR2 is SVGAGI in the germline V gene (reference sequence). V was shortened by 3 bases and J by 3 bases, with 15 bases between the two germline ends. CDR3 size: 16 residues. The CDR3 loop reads CASSYKTGTGGNTIYF. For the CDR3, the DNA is TGTGCCAGCAGTTATAAAACGGGGACTGGTGGAAACACCATATATTTT.

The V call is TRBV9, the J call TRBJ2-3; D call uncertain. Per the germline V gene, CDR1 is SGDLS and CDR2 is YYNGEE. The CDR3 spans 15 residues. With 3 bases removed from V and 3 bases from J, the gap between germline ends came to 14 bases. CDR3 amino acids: CASSAPSVVTDTQYF. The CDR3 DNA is TGTGCCAGCAGCGCCCCGTCAGTGGTAACAGATACGCAGTATTTT.

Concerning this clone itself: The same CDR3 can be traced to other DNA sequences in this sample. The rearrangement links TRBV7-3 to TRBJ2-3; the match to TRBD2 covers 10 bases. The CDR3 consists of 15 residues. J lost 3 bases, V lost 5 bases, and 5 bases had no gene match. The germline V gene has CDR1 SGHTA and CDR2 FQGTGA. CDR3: CASSRSGGLTDTQYF. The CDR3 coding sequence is TGTGCCAGCAGCCGTAGCGGGGGGCTTACAGATACGCAGTATTTT.

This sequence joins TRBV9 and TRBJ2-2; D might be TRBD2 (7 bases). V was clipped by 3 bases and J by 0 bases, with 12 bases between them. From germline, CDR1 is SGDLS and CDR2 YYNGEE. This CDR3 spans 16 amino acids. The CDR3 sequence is CASSARGGANTGELFF. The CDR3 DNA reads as TGTGCCAGCAGCGCAAGGGGGGGCGCGAACACCGGGGAGCTGTTTTTT. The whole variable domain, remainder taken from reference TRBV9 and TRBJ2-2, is DSGVTQTPKHLITATGQRVTLRCSPRSGDLSVYWYQQSLDQGLQFLIQYYNGEERAKGNILERFSAQQFPDLHSELNLSSLELGDSALYFCASSARGGANTGELFFGEGSRLTVL.

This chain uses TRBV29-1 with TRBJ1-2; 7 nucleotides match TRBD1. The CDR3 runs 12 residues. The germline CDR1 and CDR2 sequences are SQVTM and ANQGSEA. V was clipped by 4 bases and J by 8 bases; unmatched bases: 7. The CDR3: CSVGSPGGGYTF. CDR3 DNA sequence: TGCAGCGTTGGGTCGCCAGGGGGAGGCTACACCTTC.

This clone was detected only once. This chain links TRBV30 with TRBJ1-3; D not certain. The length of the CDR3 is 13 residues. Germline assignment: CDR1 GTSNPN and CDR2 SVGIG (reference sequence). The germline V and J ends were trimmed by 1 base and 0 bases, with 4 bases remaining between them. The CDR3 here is CAWSGGSGNTIYF. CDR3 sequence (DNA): TGTGCCTGGAGTGGAGGCTCTGGAAACACCATATATTTT.

The CDR3 nucleotides are TGTGCCTGGAGTGAATTAATGGTACTTTCGGGAATAGGTCAGCCCCAGCATTTT. Its protein is CAWSELMVLSGIGQPQHF. The chain employs TRBV30 and TRBJ1-5; D not resolved. Deletions cut 1 base from V and 6 bases from J, with 25 bases between. The CDR3 has 18 amino acids. Germline V gene data show CDR1 as GTSNPN and CDR2 as SVGIG (reference sequence). Combining the CDR3 with reference TRBV30 and TRBJ1-5 gives the whole variable domain SQTIHQWPATLVQPVGSPLSLECTVEGTSNPNLYWYRQAAGRGLQLLFYSVGIGQISSEVPQNLSASRPQDRQFILSSKKLLLSDSGFYLCAWSELMVLSGIGQPQHFGDGTRLSIL.

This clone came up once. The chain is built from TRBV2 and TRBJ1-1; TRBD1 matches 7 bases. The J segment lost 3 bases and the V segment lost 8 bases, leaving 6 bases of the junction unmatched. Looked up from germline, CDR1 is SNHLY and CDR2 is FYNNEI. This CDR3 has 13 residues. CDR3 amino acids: CASRDSSDTEAFF. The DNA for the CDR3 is TGTGCCAGCCGGGACAGCTCTGACACTGAAGCTTTCTTT.

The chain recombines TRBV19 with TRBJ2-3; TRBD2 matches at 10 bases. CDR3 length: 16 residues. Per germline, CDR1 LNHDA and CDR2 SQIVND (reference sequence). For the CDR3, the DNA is TGTGCTACCCGGACTAGCGGAGGGTGGAGCACAGATACGCAGTATTTT. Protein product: CATRTSGGWSTDTQYF.

CDR3 DNA: TGTGCCAGCAGCCAAGAGGGACTAGCGGGGGGAAAAGAGACCCAGTACTTC. This translates into CASSQEGLAGGKETQYF. This chain connects TRBV4-2 to TRBJ2-5; 15 nucleotides line up with TRBD2. The germline V gene encodes CDR1 LGHNA and CDR2 YNFKEQ. Trimming took 0 bases from V and 3 from J; bases not matched to a gene: 2. CDR3 length equals 17 residues.

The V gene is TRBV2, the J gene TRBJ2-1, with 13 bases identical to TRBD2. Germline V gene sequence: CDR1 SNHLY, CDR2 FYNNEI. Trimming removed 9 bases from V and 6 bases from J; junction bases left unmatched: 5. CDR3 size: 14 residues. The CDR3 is CASTSGRAPNEQFF. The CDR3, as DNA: TGTGCCAGTACTAGCGGGAGGGCCCCCAATGAGCAGTTCTTC.

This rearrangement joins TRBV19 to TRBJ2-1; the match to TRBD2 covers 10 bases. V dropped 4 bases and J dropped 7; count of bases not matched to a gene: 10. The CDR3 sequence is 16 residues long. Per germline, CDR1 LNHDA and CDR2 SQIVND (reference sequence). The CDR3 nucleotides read TGTGCCAGTAGTACCCTCAGCGGGGGGGCCAGGAATGAGCAGTTCTTC. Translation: CASSTLSGGARNEQFF. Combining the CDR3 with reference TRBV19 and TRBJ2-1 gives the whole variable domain DGGITQSPKYLFRKEGQNVTLSCEQNLNHDAMYWYRQDPGQGLRLIYYSQIVNDFQKGDIAEGYSVSREKKESFPLTVTSAQKNPTAFYLCASSTLSGGARNEQFFGPGTRLTVL.